One sample yielded the 23 T cell receptor beta chains listed below, sequenced in a study of blood T cell repertoires in COVID-19 (dated by TCRdb to about 2020). Libraries were constructed by the immunoSEQ multiplex PCR assay. TCRdb's version of the immuneACCESS table is confined to in-frame rearrangements and falls short of the full clone set. An unresolved V gene accounts for under half of the shortfall where checked; the remainder is of unknown origin. The sample contains 150,000 to 200,000 clones, about 70% of them found a single time. 8.5% to 10% of the sample lies in the top ten. The sequencing input was peripheral blood. These receptors were collected from a woman aged 50 to 60 with active or convalescent COVID-19.

V gene TRBV9 combines with J gene TRBJ2-6; TRBD2 matches 7 bases. The CDR3 has 17 amino acids. CDR1 is SGDLS and CDR2 is YYNGEE in the germline V gene. Germline trimming cut 7 bases from V and 0 bases from J; bases unmatched to any gene: 10. The DNA for the CDR3 is TGTGCCAGCGGAACGGGAGGTCGTCCCTCTGGGGCCAACGTCCTGACTTTC. As protein: CASGTGGRPSGANVLTF. The entire variable domain, with the rest obtained from reference TRBV9 and TRBJ2-6, is as follows: DSGVTQTPKHLITATGQRVTLRCSPRSGDLSVYWYQQSLDQGLQFLIQYYNGEERAKGNILERFSAQQFPDLHSELNLSSLELGDSALYFCASGTGGRPSGANVLTFGAGSRLTVL.

This chain links TRBV7-2 with TRBJ1-3; 11 nucleotides match TRBD1. The trim removed 5 bases at V and 1 base at J, leaving 7 bases unmatched. Germline V gene lookup returns CDR1 SGHTA and CDR2 FQGNSA. The CDR3 runs to 17 residues. The chain's CDR3 is CASSPMGQGGSGNTIYF. CDR3 bases: TGTGCCAGCAGCCCAATGGGACAGGGGGGTTCTGGAAACACCATATATTTT. The full variable domain, its missing parts supplied by reference TRBV7-2 and TRBJ1-3, is GAGVSQSPSNKVTEKGKDVELRCDPISGHTALYWYRQSLGQGLEFLIYFQGNSAPDKSGLPSDRFSAERTGGSVSTLTIQRTQQEDSAVYLCASSPMGQGGSGNTIYFGEGSWLTVV.

This clone occurred once. This chain's CDR3 is CASSLRTGSNGYTF. CDR3 in DNA: TGTGCCAGCAGTTTAAGGACAGGGTCGAATGGCTACACCTTC. The chain is built from TRBV28 and TRBJ1-2; 8 nucleotides line up with TRBD1. CDR3 length: 14 residues. Germline assignment: CDR1 MDHEN and CDR2 SYDVKM. V shed 2 bases, J shed 6 bases, and the junction held 5 bases outside the gene matches.

V gene TRBV15 combines with J gene TRBJ1-4; TRBD1 matches at 8 bases. The germline V gene encodes CDR1 LNHNV and CDR2 YYDKDF (reference sequence). V lost 1 base to trimming and J lost 8 bases; unmatched junction nucleotides: 9. This CDR3 spans 16 amino acids. In DNA, the CDR3 is TGTGCCACCAGCAGAGTCCCAGGGGGCGGGCGGGAAAAACTGTTTTTT. It translates to CATSRVPGGGREKLFF.

The V call is TRBV6-5, the J call TRBJ1-4; 11 bases map to TRBD1. Germline loops: CDR1 MNHEY, CDR2 SVGAGI. The V and J ends lost 5 bases and 10 bases, in that order; junction bases with no gene match: 6. The CDR3 runs 14 residues. The CDR3 sequence: CASSKDRGRGKLFF. In DNA, the CDR3 is TGTGCCAGCAGTAAGGACAGGGGGCGCGGAAAACTGTTTTTT.

This clone was detected only once. The chain links TRBV7-9 to TRBJ1-1; TRBD1 might be the D (5 bases). The V end was cut by 6 bases, the J end by 12 bases, with 20 bases between. Germline values: CDR1 SEHNR, CDR2 FQNEAQ (reference sequence). The CDR3 covers 13 residues. Here the CDR3 reads CASSSIDSGLTFF. In DNA form, the CDR3 reads TGTGCCAGCAGTTCTATCGACAGTGGGTTAACTTTCTTT.

V usage is TRBV19 and J usage is TRBJ2-5, with TRBD2 matching over 15 bases. CDR3 length: 18 amino acids. Germline assignment: CDR1 LNHDA and CDR2 SQIVND (reference sequence). Losses at the gene ends were 5 bases for V and 0 bases for J; bases not matched to a gene: 7. CDR3 region: CASSRRTSGGANQETQYF. The CDR3, as DNA: TGTGCCAGTAGTCGCAGGACTAGCGGGGGGGCGAACCAAGAGACCCAGTACTTC.

In its sample, this clone was seen once. The chain employs TRBV4-1 and TRBJ2-1, with 8 bases that match TRBD2. V shed 4 bases, J shed 5 bases, and the junction held 4 bases outside the gene matches. Germline V gives CDR1 MGHRA, CDR2 YSYEKL. There are 14 residues in the CDR3. The CDR3 loop reads CASSPGAGDNEQFF. CDR3 in DNA: TGCGCCAGCAGCCCCGGAGCGGGGGACAATGAGCAGTTCTTC.

This clone was counted once. This chain uses TRBV6-5 with TRBJ1-1, with D uncertain. CDR3 size: 13 residues. Germline-derived CDR1 and CDR2 are MNHEY and SVGAGI. The V end lost 2 bases, the J end lost 4 bases, and 8 bases lay between the germline ends. The CDR3 DNA reads as TGTGCCAGCAGTTACGCGCCCTCCACTGAAGCTTTCTTT. Translating it yields CASSYAPSTEAFF.

This chain links TRBV28 with TRBJ2-2; D is possibly TRBD1 (5 bases). Trimming took off 6 bases at V and 0 bases at J, with 11 bases between the two ends. The length of the CDR3 is 15 residues. The germline gives CDR1 MDHEN, CDR2 SYDVKM. This CDR3 reads CASSPDTSNTGELFF. The CDR3 nucleotides read TGTGCCAGCAGCCCGGACACTTCGAACACCGGGGAGCTGTTTTTT.

The rearrangement joins TRBV27 to TRBJ1-2, with 9 nucleotides matching TRBD1. The CDR3 totals 15 residues. Germline V gives CDR1 MNHEY, CDR2 SMNVEV (reference sequence). The trim removed 6 bases at V and 7 bases at J, leaving 12 bases unmatched. In DNA, the CDR3 is TGTGCCAGCAGCCGGGACAGGGCGGTAATGGGTGGCTACACCTTC. It is translated as CASSRDRAVMGGYTF.

The chain joins TRBV2 to TRBJ1-4, with no clear D. The ends were cut back, 2 bases at V and 8 bases at J, with 15 bases in the middle. CDR1 SNHLY and CDR2 FYNNEI come from the germline V gene. The CDR3 extends over 15 amino acids. CDR3 in DNA: TGTGCCAGCAGTGAATTGGCAGCTCGGAGCGAAAAACTGTTTTTT. Protein product: CASSELAARSEKLFF.

The chain combines TRBV5-8 with TRBJ1-5, with D perhaps TRBD1 (6 bases). The CDR3 extends over 15 amino acids. V lost 0 bases to trimming and J lost 4 bases, with 11 bases between them. Germline V gene data show CDR1 as SGHTS and CDR2 as YDEGEE. The chain's CDR3 is CASSLGDNPNQPQHF. CDR3 DNA sequence: TGTGCCAGCAGCTTGGGGGACAATCCTAATCAGCCCCAGCATTTT.

The chain joins TRBV5-1 to TRBJ1-6; 9 bases agree with TRBD1. In germline, CDR1 is SGHRS, CDR2 YFSETQ. This CDR3 comprises 15 residues. Trimming at V came to 3 bases and at J to 10 bases, leaving 8 bases not matched to a gene. CDR3: CASSSNRGLRSPLHF. The CDR3 DNA reads TGCGCCAGCAGCTCGAACAGGGGGCTTCGGTCACCCCTCCACTTT.

This clone was seen only once. The chain joins TRBV30 to TRBJ1-6; TRBD1 is a possible D gene (5 bases). This CDR3 has 14 residues. CDR1 and CDR2 (germline): GTSNPN, SVGIG (reference sequence). The V end was cut by 0 bases, the J end by 7 bases, with 10 bases between. The CDR3 sequence: CAWSVGRGNSPLHF. CDR3 nucleotide sequence: TGTGCCTGGAGTGTAGGGAGGGGAAATTCACCCCTCCACTTT.

This clone was counted a few times. The rearrangement uses TRBV15 and TRBJ1-6; 10 bases line up with TRBD1. With V trimmed by 5 bases and J by 6 bases, 10 bases remained unmatched. The CDR3 sequence is 17 residues long. CDR1 is LNHNV and CDR2 is YYDKDF in the germline V gene (reference sequence). The CDR3 coding sequence is TGTGCCACCAGCGGTACCGGGACAGGGGCTTCTAATTCACCCCTCCACTTT. It yields the protein CATSGTGTGASNSPLHF.

This clone has more than one count but fewer than ten. CDR3 in amino acids: CASTGTDNYGYTF. CDR3 coding DNA: TGTGCCAGTACAGGCACAGATAACTATGGCTACACCTTC. The V and J genes are TRBV2 and TRBJ1-2; perhaps TRBD1 as D (5 bases). Germline-derived CDR1 and CDR2 are SNHLY and FYNNEI. V dropped 9 bases and J dropped 1 base, with 12 bases sitting between them. This CDR3 has 13 residues.

The chain is built from TRBV9 and TRBJ2-3; 9 positions match TRBD2. J was trimmed by 1 base and V by 4 bases; bases with no gene match: 7. The CDR3 has 16 residues. Germline CDR1 reads SGDLS; CDR2 reads YYNGEE. CDR3: CASSPLAGAGTDTQYF. DNA for the CDR3: TGTGCCAGCAGCCCATTAGCGGGGGCCGGCACAGATACGCAGTATTTT.

The chain joins TRBV4-2 to TRBJ2-3; TRBD2 agrees at 12 bases. V lost 2 bases and J lost 3; bases outside the gene matches: 3. The germline V gene has CDR1 LGHNA and CDR2 YNFKEQ. The length of the CDR3 is 16 residues. The chain's CDR3 is CASSQLAGGMTDTQYF. For the CDR3, the DNA is TGTGCCAGCAGCCAACTAGCGGGGGGGATGACAGATACGCAGTATTTT.

V and J are TRBV2 and TRBJ2-3; D possibly corresponds to TRBD2 (6 bases). V was trimmed by 6 bases and J by 2 bases, leaving 18 bases between them. Germline CDR1 reads SNHLY; CDR2 reads FYNNEI. CDR3 length equals 16 residues. The CDR3 coding sequence is TGTGCCAGCAGCTCCTCCTTAGCGGAGCTCACAGATACGCAGTATTTT. Translation gives CASSSSLAELTDTQYF.

The gene calls are TRBV19 and TRBJ2-3, with no clear D. The V end was cut by 3 bases, the J end by 6 bases, with 10 bases between. The germline V gene has CDR1 LNHDA and CDR2 SQIVND (reference sequence). The CDR3 is 13 residues long. The CDR3 loop reads CASSINLRDTQYF. In DNA, the CDR3 is TGTGCCAGTAGTATTAACCTCCGGGATACGCAGTATTTT. Full variable domain (missing parts from reference TRBV19 and TRBJ2-3): DGGITQSPKYLFRKEGQNVTLSCEQNLNHDAMYWYRQDPGQGLRLIYYSQIVNDFQKGDIAEGYSVSREKKESFPLTVTSAQKNPTAFYLCASSINLRDTQYFGPGTRLTVL.

The rearrangement links TRBV27 to TRBJ1-1; D might be TRBD1 (5 bases). The CDR3 spans 16 residues. Germline V gene lookup returns CDR1 MNHEY and CDR2 SMNVEV (reference sequence). Deletions cut 3 bases from V and 4 bases from J, with 18 bases between. The DNA for the CDR3 is TGTGCCAGCAGTTTGTGGGGGGGGGAGGAAGGCACTGAAGCTTTCTTT. Protein: CASSLWGGEEGTEAFF.

This clone was detected only once. The V call is TRBV5-1, the J call TRBJ2-3; D ambiguous. Trimming cost V 6 bases and J 6 bases, with 14 bases left between them. The germline gives CDR1 SGHRS, CDR2 YFSETQ. This CDR3 contains 13 residues. The CDR3 coding sequence is TGCGCCAGCATGACGGGTCTCTCGGATACGCAGTATTTT. This translates into CASMTGLSDTQYF.